These 17 T cell receptor beta chains originate from one sample sequenced in a study of OX40 agonist ivuxolimab in advanced cancers. Clones were sequenced by immunoSEQ multiplex PCR, and TCRdb holds only the in-frame ones, with some missing. Here the sample spans around 58,000 clones, approximately 86% being singletons. Sequences were derived from CD4+ or CD8+ T cells sorted from blood, sampled in a trial of the OX40 agonist ivuxolimab. The receptors here all came from an adult with an advanced solid tumor such as melanoma, head and neck, liver or kidney cancer.

The rearrangement links TRBV2 to TRBJ1-2; weak D call: TRBD1 (6 bases). Looked up from germline, CDR1 is SNHLY and CDR2 is FYNNEI. This CDR3 region has 15 residues. The V and J ends lost 0 bases and 2 bases respectively, with 10 bases between them. CDR3 sequence reads: CASSEAPGANYGYTF. DNA for the CDR3: TGTGCCAGCAGTGAAGCCCCAGGGGCAAACTATGGCTACACCTTC.

The V and J genes are TRBV29-1 and TRBJ2-1; D call uncertain. The V and J ends lost 6 bases and 2 bases respectively, with 11 bases between them. The V gene's germline CDR1 is SQVTM and CDR2 ANQGSEA. CDR3 length: 13 amino acids. The CDR3 DNA sequence: TGCAGCGTGAGGCTACCAACCTACAATGAGCAGTTCTTC. This encodes CSVRLPTYNEQFF.

V and J are TRBV29-1 and TRBJ2-7; no reliable D call. Trimming took 4 bases from V and 8 from J, leaving 12 bases between them. The germline gives CDR1 SQVTM, CDR2 ANQGSEA. The CDR3 is 11 residues long. The CDR3 DNA reads TGCAGCGTTGCCCCCCCCGAGAAGCAGTACTTC. Protein product: CSVAPPEKQYF.

This clone was seen a single time. The rearrangement links TRBV6-6 to TRBJ1-2; D not certain. CDR3 length equals 13 residues. Trimming took 2 bases from V and 4 from J, leaving 8 bases between them. Germline V lookup: CDR1 MNHNY, CDR2 SVGAGI (reference sequence). The CDR3 loop reads CASSYQTGYGYTF. CDR3 DNA sequence: TGTGCCAGCAGTTACCAGACGGGCTATGGCTACACCTTC.

The table lists this clone with a count of one. The gene calls are TRBV9 and TRBJ2-7; 8 nucleotides align to TRBD2. This CDR3 has 13 residues. CDR1 is SGDLS, CDR2 YYNGEE, per germline. Trimming at V came to 4 bases and at J to 3 bases, leaving 3 bases not matched to a gene. The CDR3 nucleotides read TGTGCCAGCAGCCTTGGGACTAGCTACGAGCAGTACTTC. This sequence encodes CASSLGTSYEQYF. The full variable domain, with the rest looked up from reference TRBV9 and TRBJ2-7, is DSGVTQTPKHLITATGQRVTLRCSPRSGDLSVYWYQQSLDQGLQFLIQYYNGEERAKGNILERFSAQQFPDLHSELNLSSLELGDSALYFCASSLGTSYEQYFGPGTRLTVT.

This chain joins TRBV27 and TRBJ2-6; no reliable D call. V was pared by 5 bases and J by 0 bases, with 11 bases between. This CDR3 region has 16 residues. Germline V CDR1 and CDR2: MNHEY, SMNVEV (reference sequence). This CDR3 reads CASSPFTYSGANVLTF. The CDR3 DNA sequence: TGTGCCAGCAGTCCTTTTACCTACTCTGGGGCCAACGTCCTGACTTTC.

V usage is TRBV6-5 and J usage is TRBJ2-2; a possible D gene is TRBD2 (6 bases). The germline V gene has CDR1 MNHEY and CDR2 SVGAGI. CDR3 size: 14 residues. Trimming cost V 6 bases and J 13 bases, with 21 bases left between them. CDR3 protein: CASSPGVDPPGLFF. CDR3 DNA sequence: TGTGCCAGCAGCCCGGGGGTGGACCCTCCCGGGCTGTTTTTT.

This sequence joins TRBV11-1 and TRBJ1-1; D might be TRBD1 (6 bases). The CDR3 covers 15 residues. V was cut by 5 bases and J by 5 bases, with 18 bases left in between. Germline CDR1 SGHAT, CDR2 FQDESV (reference sequence). CDR3: CASSPLTGMRTEAFF. CDR3 DNA sequence: TGTGCCAGCAGCCCCCTAACAGGGATGAGAACTGAAGCTTTCTTT.

A few counts support this clone. The chain employs TRBV11-2 and TRBJ1-4; possible D gene TRBD1, 5 bases. The germline gives CDR1 SGHAT, CDR2 FQNNGV. This CDR3 spans 15 amino acids. V was trimmed by 3 bases and J by 2 bases, leaving 10 bases between them. In DNA, the CDR3 is TGTGCCAGCAGCTTTGAAGGGGTGACTAATGAAAAACTGTTTTTT. Protein sequence: CASSFEGVTNEKLFF.

The V gene is TRBV5-6, the J gene TRBJ1-1; 7 bases line up with TRBD1. Germline assignment: CDR1 SGHDT and CDR2 YYEEEE. CDR3 size: 16 residues. The ends lost 4 bases at V and 11 bases at J; junction bases unmatched: 20. CDR3 sequence (DNA): TGTGCCAGCAGCGCCGCCTTGACAGGGAAAAGGTCCTCGGCTTTCTTT. Translation: CASSAALTGKRSSAFF. Full variable domain (outside the CDR3, taken from reference TRBV5-6 and TRBJ1-1): DAGVTQSPTHLIKTRGQQVTLRCSPKSGHDTVSWYQQALGQGPQFIFQYYEEEERQRGNFPDRFSGHQFPNYSSELNVNALLLGDSALYLCASSAALTGKRSSAFFGQGTRLTVV.

The chain carries TRBV5-1 and TRBJ2-2, with D hard to call. Germline V CDR1 and CDR2: SGHRS, YFSETQ. V was clipped by 0 bases and J by 6 bases, with 12 bases between them. CDR3 length: 15 amino acids. The DNA of the CDR3 is TGCGCCAGCAGCTTGGTGGCAGTGATTCCCGGGGAGCTGTTTTTT. Its protein product is CASSLVAVIPGELFF. Complete variable domain (other parts from reference TRBV5-1 and TRBJ2-2): KAGVTQTPRYLIKTRGQQVTLSCSPISGHRSVSWYQQTPGQGLQFLFEYFSETQRNKGNFPGRFSGRQFSNSRSEMNVSTLELGDSALYLCASSLVAVIPGELFFGEGSRLTVL.

This clone occurred once. The gene calls are TRBV11-2 and TRBJ2-1; D is undetermined. Trimming stripped 0 bases from V and 0 bases from J, with 12 bases between. In germline, CDR1 is SGHAT, CDR2 FQNNGV. This CDR3 is 17 amino acids long. CDR3 loop: CASSLDLKASSYNEQFF. CDR3 in DNA: TGTGCCAGCAGCTTAGATCTCAAGGCAAGCTCCTACAATGAGCAGTTCTTC.

J is TRBJ2-7 and V is TRBV10-1; D tentatively fits TRBD1 or TRBD2 (5 bases each). Germline V gene lookup returns CDR1 WNHNN and CDR2 SYGVQD (reference sequence). The CDR3 is 15 residues long. The V end lost 0 bases, the J end lost 3 bases, and 12 bases lay between the germline ends. CDR3 bases: TGCGCCAGCAGTGAGTCGATAGTGGGGGACTACGAGCAGTACTTC. It translates to CASSESIVGDYEQYF.

The V gene is TRBV4-1, the J gene TRBJ2-2; no reliable D call. Between the trimmed V and J ends, which lost 1 base and 11 bases, there was a span of 11 bases. This CDR3 has 13 residues. Looked up from germline, CDR1 is MGHRA and CDR2 is YSYEKL. The CDR3 region is CASSQGQPSELFF. CDR3 in DNA: TGCGCCAGCAGCCAAGGCCAGCCAAGTGAGCTGTTTTTT.

The chain recombines TRBV6-1 with TRBJ1-3; D not certain. CDR3 size: 15 residues. V was clipped by 4 bases and J by 1 base, with 11 bases between them. Germline CDR1 and CDR2: MNHNS and SASEGT. CDR3 DNA: TGTGCCAGCAGTGCAACAAGGAGGTCTGGAAACACCATATATTTT. Translated, it gives CASSATRRSGNTIYF.

This clone was observed a few times. The rearrangement uses TRBV4-2 and TRBJ1-2; D is perhaps TRBD1 (6 bases). The germline V and J ends were trimmed by 0 bases and 7 bases, with 15 bases remaining between them. CDR1 and CDR2 (germline): LGHNA, YNFKEQ. The CDR3 loop spans 15 amino acids. CDR3 protein: CASSQDNRGGTGYTF. CDR3 DNA sequence: TGTGCCAGCAGCCAAGATAACAGAGGGGGGACTGGCTACACCTTC.

The gene calls are TRBV6-6 and TRBJ1-1; weak D call: TRBD1 (5 bases). The CDR3 is 14 residues long. Germline CDR1 reads MNHNY; CDR2 reads SVGAGI (reference sequence). The V end was cut by 4 bases, the J end by 0 bases, with 9 bases between. The CDR3 DNA sequence: TGTGCCAGCAGTTTGTCAGGGTTGAACACTGAAGCTTTCTTT. This codes for CASSLSGLNTEAFF.